The next 15 T cell receptor beta chains were all read from a single sample in a study of CD8+CD57+ T cells in acquired aplastic anemia. The use of genomic DNA as template underpinned the TCR beta VDJ and CDR3 profiling. TCRdb used MiXCR to reprocess the reads, holding one entry per CDR3 protein. The sample includes under 150,000 distinct CDR3 sequences, about 43% of them seen just once. The authors sequenced patients whose flow cytometry had shown CD8+CD57+ cell expansion. Sample: sorted CD4+, CD8+, or CD8+CD57+ T cells (not recorded which) from PBMCs. These receptors came from a human donor with aplastic anemia.

The rearrangement joins TRBV9 to TRBJ2-7; D is unresolved. The end of the DNA fits TRBJ2-5 better, so the J call may be wrong. Germline assignment: CDR1 SGDLS and CDR2 YYNGEE. This CDR3 is built from 12 residues. The CDR3 here is CASSGPGETQYF. The DNA of the CDR3 is TGTGCCAGCAGCGGGCCGGGAGAGACCCAGTACTTC.

The CDR3 nucleotides are TGTGCCAGCACGGGACAGGGGGACTACGAGCAGTACGTC. Amino acids: CASTGQGDYEQYV. The gene calls are TRBV2 and TRBJ2-7, with 11 positions matching TRBD1. Germline values: CDR1 SNHLY, CDR2 FYNNEI. This CDR3 has 13 amino acids. After removal of 7 bases from V and 3 bases from J, the junction contained 2 bases not matched to a gene.

The CDR3 sequence: CAVSGTSGESTDTQYF. CDR3 bases: TGTGCTGTCAGTGGGACTAGCGGGGAAAGCACAGATACGCAGTATTTT. The chain links TRBV10-3 to TRBJ2-3; 13 bases align to TRBD2. The CDR3 is 16 amino acids. Germline V gene sequence: CDR1 ENHRY, CDR2 SYGVKD.

The chain combines TRBV7-2 with TRBJ1-1, with 7 bases fitting TRBD1. Germline trimming cut 5 bases from V and 4 bases from J; bases unmatched to any gene: 7. This CDR3 region has 14 residues. Germline V gene data show CDR1 as SGHTA and CDR2 as FQGNSA. CDR3 region: CASSVNRGGTEAFF. Written as DNA, the CDR3 is TGTGCCAGCAGCGTAAACAGGGGAGGCACTGAAGCTTTCTTT.

This clonotype was detected many times. V and J are TRBV9 and TRBJ1-4; D remains unclear. The CDR3 covers 15 residues. CDR1 is SGDLS and CDR2 is YYNGEE in the germline V gene. Trimming left V 5 bases short and J 0 bases short, with 11 bases between. The CDR3: CASSRGPTTNEKLFF. The CDR3 nucleotides read TGTGCCAGCAGTCGAGGCCCGACAACTAATGAAAAACTGTTTTTT.

The V gene is TRBV19, the J gene TRBJ1-2; possibly TRBD1 for D (5 bases). The germline CDR1 and CDR2 sequences are LNHDA and SQIVND (reference sequence). V was shortened by 2 bases and J by 3 bases, with 7 bases between the two germline ends. The CDR3 has 13 residues. CDR3 sequence reads: CASSISRDYGYTF. The CDR3 bases are TGTGCCAGTAGTATAAGCAGGGACTATGGCTACACCTTC.

The V gene is TRBV5-6, the J gene TRBJ2-2; 9 bases fit TRBD2. Germline CDR1 SGHDT, CDR2 YYEEEE. V lost 0 bases to trimming and J lost 1 base; unmatched junction nucleotides: 1. This CDR3 spans 16 amino acids. CDR3 in DNA: TGTGCCAGCAGCTTGGGACTAGCGGTGAACACCGGGGAGCTGTTTTTT. This encodes CASSLGLAVNTGELFF.

This clonotype was observed many times. The genes are TRBV7-9 and TRBJ1-5; D perhaps matches TRBD1 (6 bases). The CDR3 length is 15 residues. V was clipped by 5 bases and J by 0 bases, with 11 bases between them. Germline CDR1 and CDR2: SEHNR and FQNEAQ (reference sequence). In DNA form, the CDR3 reads TGTGCCAGCAGCGCCGAAGGGGGTAGCAATCAGCCCCAGCATTTT. Its translation: CASSAEGGSNQPQHF.

The genes are TRBV5-1 and TRBJ1-1; D is ambiguous. Germline CDR1 is SGHRS and CDR2 is YFSETQ. The V end was cut by 2 bases, the J end by 3 bases, with 8 bases between. This CDR3 has 13 residues. The CDR3 loop reads CASSLREDTEAFF. The CDR3 DNA reads as TGCGCCAGCAGCTTAAGGGAGGACACTGAAGCTTTCTTT.

About this clonotype: An end of the junction does not agree with germline; a read error may underlie this. The chain recombines TRBV7-9 with TRBJ1-6; tentatively, D is TRBD1 (5 bases). The germline V gene has CDR1 SEHNR and CDR2 FQNEAQ (reference sequence). The CDR3 runs to 15 residues. The CDR3 DNA sequence: TGCGCCAGCAGCCCCGGCCAGGGAAAAAATTCACCCCTCCACTTT. Translation: CASSPGQGKNSPLHF.

The genes are TRBV15 and TRBJ1-2; D call uncertain. V lost 3 bases to trimming and J lost 5 bases, with 10 bases between them. The CDR3 is 13 amino acids. CDR1 is LNHNV and CDR2 is YYDKDF in the germline V gene (reference sequence). The CDR3 nucleotides read TGTGCCACCAGCAGTGAACCTGTTTATGGCTACACCTTC. Encoded protein: CATSSEPVYGYTF.

The chain joins TRBV5-1 to TRBJ1-2; maybe TRBD1 (5 bases). The length of the CDR3 is 13 residues. CDR1 and CDR2 (germline): SGHRS, YFSETQ. Trimming took 0 bases from V and 6 from J, leaving 9 bases between them. CDR3: CASSLGQKDGYTF. The CDR3 region has the DNA TGCGCCAGCAGCTTGGGACAGAAGGATGGCTACACCTTC.

This clonotype was found many times. This chain connects TRBV7-2 to TRBJ2-7; D perhaps matches TRBD2 (6 bases). V lost 5 bases to trimming and J lost 3 bases, with 11 bases between them. The CDR3 totals 13 residues. The germline V gene has CDR1 SGHTA and CDR2 FQGNSA. This chain's CDR3 is CASSPGRSYEQYF. The CDR3 coding sequence is TGTGCCAGCAGCCCGGGGAGGAGCTACGAGCAGTACTTC.

The chain links TRBV15 to TRBJ2-7, with 9 positions matching TRBD1. Per the germline V gene, CDR1 is LNHNV and CDR2 is YYDKDF (reference sequence). The CDR3 totals 15 residues. Germline trimming cut 3 bases from V and 7 bases from J; bases unmatched to any gene: 10. CDR3 sequence (DNA): TGTGCCACCAGCAGCCCGGGGGCAGGACAGGGGGAGCAGTACTTC. This codes for CATSSPGAGQGEQYF.

This chain connects TRBV2 to TRBJ1-6; D perhaps matches TRBD1 (6 bases). V lost 6 bases and J lost 7, with 13 bases in between. CDR1 is SNHLY and CDR2 is FYNNEI in the germline V gene. The CDR3 has 14 residues. CDR3 DNA: TGTGCCAGCAGCGCAGGGGTCGGGAATTCACCCCTCCACTTT. It specifies CASSAGVGNSPLHF.